The 12 T cell receptor beta chains below all came from one sample that was sequenced in a study of cytomegalovirus exposure and HLA in healthy donors (dated by TCRdb to 2016 to 2017). Receptor amplification or capture employed the immunoSEQ multiplex PCR assay. For the multiplex PCR, a mixture combining 60 forward primers for TCR Vbeta segments and 13 reverse primers for TCR Jbeta segments was used. TCRdb provides this immuneACCESS table in a form limited to in-frame rearrangements. Some clones are lacking; in checked studies, under half of them reflect an unresolved V gene, and why the rest are absent is not known. For this sample the table gives some 150,000 clones, of which roughly 83% were detected only once. The ten largest clones add up to roughly 4.2% of the sample. Sequences were obtained from PBMCs. The source is a man in his forties in good health and CMV-seropositive.

This CDR3 is CASSQPRGDGNYGYTF. CDR3 DNA: TGTGCCAGCAGCCAGCCCAGGGGGGACGGGAACTATGGCTACACCTTC. V is TRBV6-6 and J is TRBJ1-2, with TRBD1 matching 7 bases. Germline CDR1 is MNHNY and CDR2 is SVGAGI (reference sequence). Trimming took 6 bases from V and 2 from J; bases not matched to a gene: 12. CDR3 length: 16 amino acids.

The genes are TRBV5-4 and TRBJ1-2; 8 bases map to TRBD1. Germline loops: CDR1 SGHNT, CDR2 YYREEE (reference sequence). Trimming took 5 bases from V and 4 from J; bases not matched to a gene: 7. The CDR3 consists of 14 residues. CDR3 nucleotides: TGTGCCAGCAGAGCGAGGACAGGGCCCTATGGCTACACCTTC. The encoded protein is CASRARTGPYGYTF.

The chain combines TRBV5-1 with TRBJ1-2; maybe TRBD1 (5 bases). CDR1 and CDR2 (germline): SGHRS, YFSETQ. V shed 5 bases and J shed 3 bases, with 8 bases lying between them. The CDR3 loop spans 12 amino acids. DNA of the CDR3: TGCGCCAGCAGTCAGGGTCACTATGGCTACACCTTC. Protein product: CASSQGHYGYTF.

The rearrangement uses TRBV7-9 and TRBJ2-1, with D tentatively TRBD2 (6 bases). Germline CDR1 is SEHNR and CDR2 is FQNEAQ (reference sequence). This CDR3 has 15 amino acids. V lost 8 bases to trimming and J lost 1 base, with 15 bases between them. CDR3 in amino acids: CASGITGVSYNEQFF. The DNA for the CDR3 is TGTGCCAGCGGGATTACGGGGGTTTCCTACAATGAGCAGTTCTTC.

This chain joins TRBV27 and TRBJ2-7; TRBD2 aligns across 7 bases. The CDR3 is 14 amino acids. Germline trimming cut 5 bases from V and 3 bases from J; bases unmatched to any gene: 7. Germline CDR1 is MNHEY and CDR2 is SMNVEV (reference sequence). CDR3 coding DNA: TGTGCCAGCAGTATAGTAGCGGGTGTCTACGAGCAGTACTTC. Translating gives CASSIVAGVYEQYF.

The chain uses TRBV5-1 and TRBJ2-3; TRBD2 matches 9 bases. V lost 0 bases, J lost 6 bases, and 5 bases stayed unmatched. The CDR3 is 15 residues long. Per germline, CDR1 SGHRS and CDR2 YFSETQ. CDR3 residues: CASSLVLAGRDTQYF. For the CDR3, the DNA is TGCGCCAGCAGCTTGGTCCTAGCGGGGCGGGATACGCAGTATTTT.

The chain employs TRBV6-5 and TRBJ2-3; 7 nucleotides align to TRBD2. CDR3 length equals 14 residues. The V segment lost 8 bases and the J segment 5 bases; nucleotides outside the gene matches: 10. The germline gives CDR1 MNHEY, CDR2 SVGAGI. The CDR3 DNA follows: TGTGCCAGCGCCCTGGGGGGGGGTCGAGATACGCAGTATTTT. This gives the protein CASALGGGRDTQYF.

This clone is termed medium-sized. The V and J genes are TRBV25-1 and TRBJ1-1; D not resolved. This CDR3 region has 12 residues. Germline V CDR1 and CDR2: MGHDK, SYGVNS. Trimming cost V 3 bases and J 7 bases, with 9 bases left between them. The CDR3 spells CASSDHLREAFF. In nucleotides, the CDR3 is TGTGCCAGCAGTGACCACCTACGTGAAGCTTTCTTT.

V and J are TRBV10-1 and TRBJ2-2; the D gene is possibly TRBD1 (6 bases). The length of the CDR3 is 14 residues. CDR1 is WNHNN, CDR2 SYGVQD, per germline (reference sequence). V gave up 4 bases and J gave up 4 bases, with 10 bases separating them. This CDR3 reads CASSGGRGTGELFF. CDR3 DNA sequence: TGCGCCAGCAGTGGGGGGCGCGGCACCGGGGAGCTGTTTTTT.

This CDR3 reads CASSAGTGGHQPQHF. The CDR3 bases are TGTGCCAGCAGTGCCGGGACAGGAGGCCATCAGCCCCAGCATTTT. The chain carries TRBV2 and TRBJ1-5; 8 positions agree with TRBD1. The CDR3 consists of 15 residues. V lost 4 bases to trimming and J lost 5 bases; unmatched junction nucleotides: 7. From germline, CDR1 is SNHLY and CDR2 FYNNEI.

A few counts support this clone. J is TRBJ1-1 and V is TRBV7-9, with a possible D match to TRBD1 (6 bases). The CDR3 spans 15 residues. V gave up 5 bases and J gave up 0 bases, with 13 bases separating them. The V gene's germline CDR1 is SEHNR and CDR2 FQNEAQ (reference sequence). The DNA of the CDR3 is TGTGCCAGCAGCCAAAGGGGGAACATGAACACTGAAGCTTTCTTT. Protein: CASSQRGNMNTEAFF.

The V gene is TRBV9, the J gene TRBJ2-3, with unresolved D. The ends were cut back, 0 bases at V and 1 base at J, with 12 bases in the middle. The germline gives CDR1 SGDLS, CDR2 YYNGEE. The CDR3 loop spans 16 amino acids. The CDR3 region has the DNA TGTGCCAGCAGCGTAGAGGTTGTCCAGGGCACAGATACGCAGTATTTT. Protein product: CASSVEVVQGTDTQYF.